This T cell receptor (beta chain) was found in a study of T-cell reconstitution after alpha-beta-depleted transplantation in children. Regarding the study as a whole: Approximately two months post-transplant, alpha-beta T cells reportedly originated from several hundred expanded graft clones. Surviving recipient cells, namely T cells and thymic progenitors, were the source of high day-60 TCRbeta diversity in some patients. Most T-cell counts and diversity one year after the transplant came from T cells that were newly produced.

A library of TCRbeta sequences, prepared with unique molecular identifiers, was generated. A single record per CDR3 protein comes from TCRdb applying MiXCR to the PCR reads. The sample consists of about 440,000 distinct CDR3 sequences, 43% of them appearing once. A word on this clonotype: As yet, its antigen is unknown.

The CDR3 has 13 residues. Trimming took 2 bases from V and 6 from J, leaving 9 bases between them. Germline V gene lookup returns CDR1 MDHEN and CDR2 SYDVKM. Source: PBMCs, taken before TCRalphabeta/CD19-depleted stem cell transplant. This sequence joins TRBV28 and TRBJ2-3, with D possibly matching TRBD2 (5 bases). This TCR was recovered from a girl aged 2 to 10 with aplastic anemia, due to receive a stem cell transplant. The chain's CDR3 is CASSLTGGDTQYF. DNA for the CDR3: TGTGCCAGCAGTTTAACCGGCGGGGATACGCAGTATTTT.